The TCR beta chain described here comes from a study of early T cells in non-severe SARS-CoV-2 infection. Background on the study: Sequencing targeted bulk RNA from unsorted whole blood, leaving chains unpaired. Whole-study results and caveats: Anti-spike CD8 responses were favored in VDJdb matching, and private and CD4 specificities were missed.

Attachment of unique molecular identifiers was made to individual cDNA molecules. TCRdb reprocessed the 5' RACE reads with MiXCR, giving one entry per CDR3 protein. The sample holds approximately 40,000 distinct CDR3 sequences; approximately 6.2% are singletons and the top ten take less than 25%. CDR1 and CDR2 from the germline V gene are SGHVS and FQNEAQ. Trimming removed 0 bases at V and 3 bases at J, with 9 bases between. The CDR3 sequence is 14 residues long. This clonotype was seen repeatedly, ten times or more. Its antigen is not known. Sequencing used whole blood, obtained at baseline. The receptor was derived from an adult who was a healthcare worker with PCR-confirmed SARS-CoV-2 infection or an uninfected control (not recorded which). The V and J genes are TRBV7-8 and TRBJ2-7; perhaps TRBD2 as D (5 bases). The CDR3 coding sequence is TGTGCCAGCAGCTTAGCGGCGGGCGGCTACGAGCAGTACTTC. Translating it yields CASSLAAGGYEQYF.